These 8 T cell receptor beta chains came from one sample sequenced in a study of untreated major depressive disorder (dated by TCRdb to 2016 to 2018). On the study overall, not on this receptor specifically: Sequencing confirmed higher TRBV05-01 (Vbeta 5.1) usage among CD4+ T cells of depressed patients than controls, with p = 0.040 in a one-tailed test.

These TCRs' antigens remain unknown. Library preparation employed the immunoSEQ multiplex PCR assay. Entries here come from immuneACCESS through TCRdb and include only in-frame sequences with V and J called. Some clones fail to appear in such tables; in the studies checked, an unresolved V gene covers under half of the shortfall, and the cause of the remainder is unknown. The sample table lists 20,000 or so clones, more than 85% of them with a count of one. The ten largest clones capture less than 0.75% of the sample. Sequenced: CD4+ T cells from PBMCs. The receptors derive from a woman in her 40s with major depressive disorder.

This clone was observed once. The rearrangement joins TRBV4-2 to TRBJ2-6; tentative D call: TRBD1 (6 bases). Germline V gene data show CDR1 as LGHNA and CDR2 as YNFKEQ. Trimming left V 0 bases short and J 0 bases short, with 9 bases between. The CDR3 has 17 amino acids. The CDR3 region is CASSQDYRASGANVLTF. As DNA, the CDR3 is TGTGCCAGCAGCCAAGATTACAGGGCCTCTGGGGCCAACGTCCTGACTTTC.

This clone was found once. The chain has TRBV27 and TRBJ1-1; the D is unclear. The germline V gene has CDR1 MNHEY and CDR2 SMNVEV (reference sequence). Trimming stripped 4 bases from V and 3 bases from J, with 15 bases between. The CDR3 is 15 residues long. DNA of the CDR3: TGTGCCAGCAGTTATAACTCCCCAGCGGACACTGAAGCTTTCTTT. Encoded protein: CASSYNSPADTEAFF.

The chain is built from TRBV30 and TRBJ1-2; 7 bases fit TRBD1. Trimming removed 1 base from V and 8 bases from J; junction bases left unmatched: 7. The CDR3 sequence is 13 residues long. Germline values: CDR1 GTSNPN, CDR2 SVGIG (reference sequence). CDR3 DNA: TGTGCCTGGAGTGGACAGGGCCTTATAGGCTACACCTTC. Its protein product is CAWSGQGLIGYTF.

The chain combines TRBV4-3 with TRBJ2-2; D is ambiguous. Germline V lookup: CDR1 LGHNA, CDR2 YSLEER. There are 13 residues in the CDR3. V was shortened by 4 bases and J by 6 bases, with 9 bases between the two germline ends. In DNA form, the CDR3 reads TGCGCCAGCAGCCGGAAGCGTCCCGGGGAGCTGTTTTTT. It specifies CASSRKRPGELFF.

Note on this clone: The junction departs from germline at one end; a sequencing error may be responsible. The V and J genes are TRBV7-7 and TRBJ2-5; 9 bases match TRBD2. The germline V gene encodes CDR1 SSHAT and CDR2 FNYEAQ (reference sequence). This CDR3 region has 16 residues. CDR3 in amino acids: CASSLESAGGRETQYF. DNA for the CDR3: TGTGCTAGCAGCTTAGAATCGGCGGGGGGGCGAGAGACCCAGTACTTC.

The table lists this clone with a count of one. As DNA, the CDR3 is TGTGCCAGTAGTATAGCTACGGGGACCTCTGAAAAACTGTTTTTT. This codes for CASSIATGTSEKLFF. The J gene is TRBJ1-4, the V gene TRBV19, with D possibly matching TRBD1 (5 bases). V was trimmed by 1 base and J by 7 bases, leaving 13 bases between them. The CDR3 contains 15 residues. Germline lookup yields CDR1 LNHDA and CDR2 SQIVND (reference sequence).

The chain carries TRBV6-1 and TRBJ2-2; no clear D gene. The CDR3 runs 16 residues. Per the germline V gene, CDR1 is MNHNS and CDR2 is SASEGT. V lost 1 base to trimming and J lost 4 bases, with 13 bases between them. CDR3 sequence reads: CASSEEAWRSTGELFF. The CDR3, as DNA: TGTGCCAGCAGTGAAGAGGCGTGGCGGTCCACCGGGGAGCTGTTTTTT.

Remarks on this clone: The junction departs from germline at one end; a sequencing error may be responsible. V gene TRBV27 combines with J gene TRBJ1-5; D not certain. Germline V gene sequence: CDR1 MNHEY, CDR2 SMNVEV (reference sequence). CDR3 length: 10 amino acids. CDR3 sequence: CASSLLPDTF. The CDR3 DNA reads as TGTGCCAGCAGTTTACTGCCGGATACTTTT.